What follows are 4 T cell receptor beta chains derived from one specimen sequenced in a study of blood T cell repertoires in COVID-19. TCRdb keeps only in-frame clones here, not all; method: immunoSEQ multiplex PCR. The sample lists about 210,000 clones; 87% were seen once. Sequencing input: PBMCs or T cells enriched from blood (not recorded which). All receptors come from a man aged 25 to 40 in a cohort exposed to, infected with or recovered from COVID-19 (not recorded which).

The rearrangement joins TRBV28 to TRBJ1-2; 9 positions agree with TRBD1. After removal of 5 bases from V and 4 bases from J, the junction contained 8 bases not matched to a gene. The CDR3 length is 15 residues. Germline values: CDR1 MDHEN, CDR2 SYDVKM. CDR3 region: CASSRRGQGIYGYTF. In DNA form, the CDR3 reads TGTGCCAGCAGTCGCCGCGGACAGGGGATCTATGGCTACACCTTC.

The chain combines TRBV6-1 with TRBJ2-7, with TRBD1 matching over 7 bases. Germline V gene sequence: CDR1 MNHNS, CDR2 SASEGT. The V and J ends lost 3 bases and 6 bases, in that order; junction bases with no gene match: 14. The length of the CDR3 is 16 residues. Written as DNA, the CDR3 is TGTGCCAGCAGTGACAACAGGGGAGATCCCTCCCGCGAGCAGTACTTC. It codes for CASSDNRGDPSREQYF.

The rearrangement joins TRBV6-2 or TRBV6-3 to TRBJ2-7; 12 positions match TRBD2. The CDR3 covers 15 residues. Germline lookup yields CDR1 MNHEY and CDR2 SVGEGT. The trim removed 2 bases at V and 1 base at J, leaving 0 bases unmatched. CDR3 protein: CASSYGLAGSYEQYF. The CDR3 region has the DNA TGTGCCAGCAGTTACGGACTAGCGGGATCCTACGAGCAGTACTTC.

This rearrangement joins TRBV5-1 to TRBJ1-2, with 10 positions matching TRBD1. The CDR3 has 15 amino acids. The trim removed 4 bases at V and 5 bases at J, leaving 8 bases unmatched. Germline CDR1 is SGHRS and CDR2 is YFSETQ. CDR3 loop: CASSTRDRGSYGYTF. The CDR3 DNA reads TGCGCCAGCAGCACCCGGGACAGGGGATCTTATGGCTACACCTTC.